This T cell receptor (beta chain) was identified in a study of tumor and adjacent non-tumor tissue in lung cancer. Study at large: Histology: about twelve adenocarcinoma, a couple of squamous cell carcinoma, 1 small cell lung cancer.

RNA was extracted from bulk tissue without any cell sorting. The library came from three nested PCR rounds adapted from ARM-PCR protocols. Each CDR3 protein gets one entry after TCRdb re-called the multiplex PCR reads with MiXCR. The sample has about 70,000 distinct CDR3 sequences, about three quarters seen once; the top ten hold roughly 27%. Between the trimmed V and J ends, which lost 4 bases and 10 bases, there was a span of 23 bases. The CDR3 is 15 residues long. Per germline, CDR1 SGHRS and CDR2 YFSETQ. The genes are TRBV5-1 and TRBJ1-2; TRBD1 might be the D (5 bases). The clonotype comes from a man aged 55 to 70 with non-small cell lung cancer. The sample comprised lung tumor tissue. The CDR3 is CASSETSGTADDYTF. The CDR3 nucleotides read TGCGCCAGCAGCGAGACCTCCGGGACGGCTGATGACTACACCTTC.